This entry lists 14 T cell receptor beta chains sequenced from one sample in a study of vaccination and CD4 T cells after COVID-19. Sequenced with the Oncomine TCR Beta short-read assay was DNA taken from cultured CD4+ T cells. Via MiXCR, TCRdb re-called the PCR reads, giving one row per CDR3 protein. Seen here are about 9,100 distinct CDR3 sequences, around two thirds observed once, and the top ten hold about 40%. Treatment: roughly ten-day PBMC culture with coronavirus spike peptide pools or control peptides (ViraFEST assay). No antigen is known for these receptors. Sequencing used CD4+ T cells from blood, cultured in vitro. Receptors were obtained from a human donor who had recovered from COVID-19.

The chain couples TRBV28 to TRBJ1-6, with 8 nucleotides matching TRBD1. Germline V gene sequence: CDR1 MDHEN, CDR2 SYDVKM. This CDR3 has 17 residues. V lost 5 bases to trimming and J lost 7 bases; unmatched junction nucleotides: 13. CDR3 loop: CASSDRGRYLGNSPLHF. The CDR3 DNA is TGTGCCAGCAGTGACAGGGGCAGATACTTAGGGAATTCACCCCTCCACTTT.

CDR3 in DNA: TGTGCCAGCAGCTCCGGGACAGGAGCGGGCACTGAAGCTTTCTTT. Translated, it gives CASSSGTGAGTEAFF. The J gene is TRBJ1-1, the V gene TRBV7-3; the match to TRBD1 covers 8 bases. The CDR3 contains 15 residues. The germline gives CDR1 SGHTA, CDR2 FQGTGA. After removal of 4 bases from V and 4 bases from J, the junction contained 8 bases not matched to a gene.

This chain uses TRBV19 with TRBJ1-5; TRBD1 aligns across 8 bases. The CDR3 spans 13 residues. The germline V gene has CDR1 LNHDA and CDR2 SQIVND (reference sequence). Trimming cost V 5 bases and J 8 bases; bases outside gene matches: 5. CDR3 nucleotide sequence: TGTGCCAGTAGTTCGACACAGGGGGAGCCCCAGCATTTT. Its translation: CASSSTQGEPQHF.

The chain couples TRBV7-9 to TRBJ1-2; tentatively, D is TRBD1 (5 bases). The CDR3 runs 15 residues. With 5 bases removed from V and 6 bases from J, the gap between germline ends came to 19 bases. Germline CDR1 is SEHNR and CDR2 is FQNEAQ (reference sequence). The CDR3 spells CASSPRGAETDGYTF. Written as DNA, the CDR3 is TGTGCCAGCAGCCCAAGGGGCGCAGAGACGGATGGCTACACCTTC.

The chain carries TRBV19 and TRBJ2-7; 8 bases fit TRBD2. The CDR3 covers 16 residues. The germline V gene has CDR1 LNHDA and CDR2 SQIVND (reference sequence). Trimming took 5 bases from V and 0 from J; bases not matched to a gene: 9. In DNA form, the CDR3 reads TGTGCCAGTAGTGCCCGGGGGGGAGGAGGCTCCTACGAGCAGTACTTC. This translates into CASSARGGGGSYEQYF.

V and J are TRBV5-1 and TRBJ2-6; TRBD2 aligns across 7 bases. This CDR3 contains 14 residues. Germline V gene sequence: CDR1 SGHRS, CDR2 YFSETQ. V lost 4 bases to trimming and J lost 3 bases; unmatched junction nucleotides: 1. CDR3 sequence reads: CASSREGGANVLTF. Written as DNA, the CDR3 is TGCGCCAGCAGCAGGGAGGGTGGGGCCAACGTCCTGACTTTC. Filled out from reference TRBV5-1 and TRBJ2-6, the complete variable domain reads KAGVTQTPRYLIKTRGQQVTLSCSPISGHRSVSWYQQTPGQGLQFLFEYFSETQRNKGNFPGRFSGRQFSNSRSEMNVSTLELGDSALYLCASSREGGANVLTFGAGSRLTVL.

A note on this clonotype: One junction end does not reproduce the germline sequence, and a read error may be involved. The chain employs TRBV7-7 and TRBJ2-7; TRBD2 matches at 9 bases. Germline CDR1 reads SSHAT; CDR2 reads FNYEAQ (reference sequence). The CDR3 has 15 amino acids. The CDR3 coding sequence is TGTGCTAGCAGCTTGGCTAGCGGGGACTCCTACGAGCAGTACTTC. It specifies CASSLASGDSYEQYF.

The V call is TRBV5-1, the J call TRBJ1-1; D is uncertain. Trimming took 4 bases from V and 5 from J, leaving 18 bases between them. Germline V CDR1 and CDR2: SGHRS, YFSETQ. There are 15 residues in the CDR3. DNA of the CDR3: TGCGCCAGCAGCCCCACGGCCGGGAGTCTTACTGAAGCTTTCTTT. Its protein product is CASSPTAGSLTEAFF.

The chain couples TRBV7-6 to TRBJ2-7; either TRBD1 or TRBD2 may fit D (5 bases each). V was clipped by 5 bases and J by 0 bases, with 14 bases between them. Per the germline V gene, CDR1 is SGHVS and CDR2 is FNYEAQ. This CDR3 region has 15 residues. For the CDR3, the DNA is TGTGCCAGCAGCCGAGGGACGGATAGCTCCTACGAGCAGTACTTC. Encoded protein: CASSRGTDSSYEQYF.

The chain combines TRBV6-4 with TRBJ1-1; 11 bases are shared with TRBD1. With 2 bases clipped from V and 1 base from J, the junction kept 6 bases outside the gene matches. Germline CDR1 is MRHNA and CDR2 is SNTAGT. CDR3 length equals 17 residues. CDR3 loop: CASSDLGTGGGNTEAFF. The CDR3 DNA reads TGTGCCAGCAGTGACCTCGGGACAGGGGGAGGGAACACTGAAGCTTTCTTT.

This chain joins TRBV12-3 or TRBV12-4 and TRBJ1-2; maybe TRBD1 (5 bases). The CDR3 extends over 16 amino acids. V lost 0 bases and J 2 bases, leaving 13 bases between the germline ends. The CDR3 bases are TGTGCCAGCAGTTTAGCCGGCGGGGCAGCCAACTATGGCTACACCTTC. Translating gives CASSLAGGAANYGYTF.

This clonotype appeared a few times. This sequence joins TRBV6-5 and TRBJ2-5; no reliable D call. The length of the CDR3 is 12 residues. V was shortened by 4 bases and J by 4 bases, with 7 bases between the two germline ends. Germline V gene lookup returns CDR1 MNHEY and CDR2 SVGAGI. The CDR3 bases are TGTGCCAGCAGTTCCCTCCTAGAGACCCAGTACTTC. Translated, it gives CASSSLLETQYF.

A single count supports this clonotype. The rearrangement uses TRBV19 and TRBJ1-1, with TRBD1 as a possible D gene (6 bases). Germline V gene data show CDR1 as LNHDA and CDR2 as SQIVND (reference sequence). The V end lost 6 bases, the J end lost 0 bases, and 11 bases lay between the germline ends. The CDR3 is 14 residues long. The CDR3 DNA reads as TGTGCCAGTAGCCCACAGGGCCTGAACACTGAAGCTTTCTTT. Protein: CASSPQGLNTEAFF.

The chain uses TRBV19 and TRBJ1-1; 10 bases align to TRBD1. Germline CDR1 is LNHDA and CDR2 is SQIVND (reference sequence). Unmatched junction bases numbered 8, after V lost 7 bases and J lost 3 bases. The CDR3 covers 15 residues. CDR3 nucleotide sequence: TGTGCCAGTACGCGAGGGGGACAGGGGTACACTGAAGCTTTCTTT. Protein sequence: CASTRGGQGYTEAFF.